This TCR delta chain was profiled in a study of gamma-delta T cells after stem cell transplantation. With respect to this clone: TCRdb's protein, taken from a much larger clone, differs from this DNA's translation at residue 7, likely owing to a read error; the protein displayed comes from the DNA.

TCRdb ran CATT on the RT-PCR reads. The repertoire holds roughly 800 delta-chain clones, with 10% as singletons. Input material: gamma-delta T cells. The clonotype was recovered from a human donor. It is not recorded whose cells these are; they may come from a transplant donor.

The DNA of the CDR3 is TGTGCTCTTGGGGGGACTGAGGGATACCCCGATAAACTCATCTTT. Translated, it gives CALGGTEGYPDKLIF. This rearrangement joins TRDV1 to TRDJ1; TRDD3 aligns across 7 bases. Germline V gene data show CDR1 as TSWWSYY and CDR2 as QGS. The V segment lost 4 bases and the J segment 3 bases; nucleotides outside the gene matches: 8. This CDR3 has 15 amino acids.